The sequence of this T cell receptor (beta chain) was determined in a study of shared clonotypes between healthy human individuals. Generated by immunoSEQ multiplex PCR, the TCRdb table keeps only in-frame clones and is missing some. The data hold about 680,000 clones, with 90% to 95% observed a single time. This clone was seen only once. Naive CD8 cells lacked CD45RO, underwent positive selection for CCR7 and left out terminally differentiated effector memory CD45RA+ cells. Trimming removed 5 bases from V and 3 bases from J; junction bases left unmatched: 3. The germline CDR1 and CDR2 sequences are SGHNT and YENEEA. This CDR3 region has 13 residues.

Sequencing was carried out using naive CD8+ T cells sorted from blood. The clonotype comes from a man aged 30-40 years in good health. This rearrangement joins TRBV11-3 to TRBJ2-7, with TRBD1 matching 8 bases. For the CDR3, the DNA is TGTGCCAGCAGCGACAGGGGCGGCTACGAGCAGTACTTC. Protein sequence: CASSDRGGYEQYF.